The 24 T cell receptor beta chains listed next were all sequenced from one sample in a study of blood T cells in healthy people across ages. Together with a sample-barcoded 5' primer, a J-beta primer mix was included in a second PCR lasting about 6 to 12 cycles. TCRdb reanalysed the 5' RACE reads using MiXCR and keeps one entry per CDR3 protein. Seen here are approximately 1,700,000 distinct CDR3 sequences, 35% to 50% observed once, and the top ten hold 23%. Sequenced sample: blood. These receptors all come from a human donor in good health.

The V gene is TRBV24-1, the J gene TRBJ2-5, with 7 positions matching TRBD1. The CDR3 consists of 15 residues. Looked up from germline, CDR1 is KGHDR and CDR2 is SFDVKD. With V trimmed by 3 bases and J by 4 bases, 7 bases remained unmatched. CDR3 residues: CATSDTGTARETQYF. The CDR3 DNA reads as TGTGCCACCAGTGATACCGGGACAGCACGAGAGACCCAGTACTTC.

In its sample, this clonotype was seen once. The gene calls are TRBV19 and TRBJ2-1, with D possibly matching TRBD1 (7 bases). V was cut by 4 bases and J by 10 bases, with 17 bases left in between. This CDR3 has 14 amino acids. CDR1 is LNHDA and CDR2 is SQIVND in the germline V gene (reference sequence). CDR3 DNA sequence: TGTGCCAGTAGTACGGCGGGACAGTCTCGCGAGCAGTTCTTC. This gives the protein CASSTAGQSREQFF.

This clonotype was observed a few times. This chain links TRBV4-3 with TRBJ2-3, with D perhaps being TRBD1 or TRBD2 (5 bases each). Trimming removed 1 base at V and 5 bases at J, with 13 bases between. Germline V gives CDR1 LGHNA, CDR2 YSLEER. This CDR3 comprises 15 residues. This chain's CDR3 is CASSQVWGKGDTQYF. The CDR3 region has the DNA TGCGCCAGCAGCCAAGTATGGGGGAAGGGAGATACGCAGTATTTT.

The V call is TRBV2, the J call TRBJ2-1; tentatively, D is TRBD1 (5 bases). CDR3 length equals 14 residues. Germline values: CDR1 SNHLY, CDR2 FYNNEI. Trimming removed 2 bases at V and 5 bases at J, with 10 bases between. The CDR3 region is CASSERQLNNEQFF. The DNA for the CDR3 is TGTGCCAGCAGTGAAAGACAGCTCAACAATGAGCAGTTCTTC.

The table lists this clonotype with a few counts. The V gene is TRBV5-6, the J gene TRBJ1-4; no clear D gene. V shed 4 bases and J shed 8 bases, with 12 bases lying between them. CDR3 size: 13 residues. Germline V gene sequence: CDR1 SGHDT, CDR2 YYEEEE. CDR3 residues: CASSPWTREKLFF. In nucleotides, the CDR3 is TGTGCCAGCAGCCCCTGGACCAGAGAAAAACTGTTTTTT.

This clonotype was detected ten times or more. This chain joins TRBV7-8 and TRBJ2-7; possibly TRBD2 for D (5 bases). Trimming removed 1 base at V and 1 base at J, with 11 bases between. The germline CDR1 and CDR2 sequences are SGHVS and FQNEAQ. The CDR3 consists of 15 residues. CDR3 loop: CASSLGPGSSYEQYF. The CDR3 DNA is TGTGCCAGCAGCTTAGGTCCGGGGTCTTCCTACGAGCAGTACTTC.

The chain employs TRBV7-9 and TRBJ2-5; 10 positions match TRBD1. The J call could be wrong; TRBJ2-4 is a better fit for the DNA end. The germline V gene has CDR1 SEHNR and CDR2 FQNEAQ (reference sequence). The CDR3 length is 19 residues. This chain's CDR3 is CASSQPGQGRKFTKNIQYF. CDR3 nucleotide sequence: TGTGCCAGCAGCCAACCGGGACAGGGGCGTAAATTTACCAAAAACATTCAGTACTTC.

The V and J genes are TRBV4-3 and TRBJ1-2; D is unresolved. Germline lookup yields CDR1 LGHNA and CDR2 YSLEER. With 0 bases removed from V and 3 bases from J, the gap between germline ends came to 14 bases. The CDR3 is 16 residues long. The CDR3 bases are TGCGCCAGCAGCCAAGATCGTAGGCCTCATTACTATGGCTACACCTTC. It translates to CASSQDRRPHYYGYTF.

The V call is TRBV20-1, the J call TRBJ1-6, with 10 bases that match TRBD1. CDR3 length equals 18 residues. The germline V gene has CDR1 DFQATT and CDR2 SNEGSKA (reference sequence). Trimming removed 3 bases from V and 9 bases from J; junction bases left unmatched: 17. The CDR3 reads CSASRGQGSGLWGSPLHF. CDR3 DNA sequence: TGCAGTGCTAGTAGGGGACAGGGGTCGGGACTGTGGGGTTCACCCCTCCACTTT.

V and J are TRBV11-1 and TRBJ2-5, with a possible D match to TRBD2 (5 bases). Germline CDR1 and CDR2: SGHAT and FQDESV (reference sequence). CDR3 size: 15 residues. Trimming cost V 2 bases and J 5 bases, with 15 bases left between them. The CDR3: CASSLRGLGEETQYF. CDR3 nucleotides: TGTGCCAGCAGCTTACGAGGGTTAGGAGAGGAGACCCAGTACTTC.

This clonotype was seen a handful of times. This chain connects TRBV18 to TRBJ1-2; D might be TRBD1 (5 bases). The V gene lost 2 bases and the J gene lost 3 bases, with 10 bases spanning the gap. Germline lookup yields CDR1 KGHSH and CDR2 LQKENI. This CDR3 has 14 residues. The CDR3 is CASSPRDGYYGYTF. Written as DNA, the CDR3 is TGTGCCAGCTCACCAAGGGACGGCTACTATGGCTACACCTTC.

V is TRBV12-3 or TRBV12-4 and J is TRBJ2-3; D is unresolved. The CDR3 extends over 13 amino acids. Trimming stripped 3 bases from V and 6 bases from J, with 10 bases between. The DNA for the CDR3 is TGTGCCAGCAGTTTCGTTCGGTCTGATACGCAGTATTTT. Translation: CASSFVRSDTQYF.

This clonotype was detected a few times. The rearrangement joins TRBV12-3 or TRBV12-4 to TRBJ1-2, with a weak D call TRBD1 (6 bases). V was shortened by 6 bases and J by 3 bases, with 8 bases between the two germline ends. The CDR3 loop spans 12 amino acids. The CDR3 sequence: CASRGTHYGYTF. As DNA, the CDR3 is TGTGCCAGCAGGGGGACACACTATGGCTACACCTTC.

This clonotype was counted once. The rearrangement uses TRBV4-2 and TRBJ2-3; 10 positions match TRBD2. The CDR3 runs 15 residues. Looked up from germline, CDR1 is LGHNA and CDR2 is YNFKEQ. V was pared by 2 bases and J by 6 bases, with 5 bases of the junction left unmatched. For the CDR3, the DNA is TGTGCCAGCAGCCAAAGCGGGGGGGCTAGGGATACGCAGTATTTT. This sequence encodes CASSQSGGARDTQYF.

The chain recombines TRBV28 with TRBJ2-7; 8 bases are a match to TRBD1. The CDR3 contains 13 residues. Germline V gene lookup returns CDR1 MDHEN and CDR2 SYDVKM. V shed 8 bases and J 5 bases; nucleotides not matched to a gene: 8. CDR3 protein: CASAGTGDHEQYF. The CDR3 nucleotides read TGTGCCAGCGCCGGGACAGGAGACCACGAGCAGTACTTC.

This clonotype was observed once. The V call is TRBV7-2, the J call TRBJ2-7; tentative D call: TRBD2 (6 bases). With 0 bases removed from V and 3 bases from J, the gap between germline ends came to 12 bases. CDR3 length: 15 amino acids. CDR1 is SGHTA and CDR2 is FQGNSA in the germline V gene. CDR3 bases: TGTGCCAGCAGCTTAGCAGCTAGCGCCCTCTACGAGCAGTACTTC. Its translation is CASSLAASALYEQYF.

This clonotype was counted only a few times. The rearrangement joins TRBV4-1 to TRBJ1-1; D is uncertain. The CDR3 is 14 amino acids. The germline V and J ends were trimmed by 4 bases and 7 bases, with 16 bases remaining between them. Germline V gene sequence: CDR1 MGHRA, CDR2 YSYEKL. DNA for the CDR3: TGCGCCAGCAGCCTAGGTCCGGCGGACTATGAAGCTTTCTTT. Residues: CASSLGPADYEAFF.

The chain uses TRBV5-1 and TRBJ2-3; possible D gene TRBD2, 5 bases. The CDR3 is made up of 14 amino acids. Trimming pared 4 bases from V and 6 bases from J, leaving 15 bases between. The germline CDR1 and CDR2 sequences are SGHRS and YFSETQ. The CDR3 DNA reads as TGCGCCAGCAGCCCCGAACTAGGATCGGATACGCAGTATTTT. Encoded protein: CASSPELGSDTQYF.

This clonotype was detected only a few times. This sequence joins TRBV7-3 and TRBJ2-1, with a possible D match to TRBD2 (6 bases). Trimming stripped 1 base from V and 5 bases from J, with 15 bases between. The CDR3 extends over 16 amino acids. In germline, CDR1 is SGHTA, CDR2 FQGTGA. The CDR3 DNA sequence: TGTGCCAGCAGCTTAATGGCGGGGACCGATGACAATGAGCAGTTCTTC. Translating gives CASSLMAGTDDNEQFF. Drawing the rest from reference TRBV7-3 and TRBJ2-1, the complete variable domain is GAGVSQTPSNKVTEKGKYVELRCDPISGHTALYWYRQSLGQGPEFLIYFQGTGAADDSGLPNDRFFAVRPEGSVSTLKIQRTERGDSAVYLCASSLMAGTDDNEQFFGPGTRLTVL.

This clonotype turned up a few times. The V and J genes are TRBV20-1 and TRBJ2-7; D is possibly TRBD2 (6 bases). The germline CDR1 and CDR2 sequences are DFQATT and SNEGSKA (reference sequence). The ends were cut back, 4 bases at V and 4 bases at J, with 20 bases in the middle. This CDR3 region has 15 residues. The CDR3 sequence: CSAIRLDPGGYEQYF. As DNA, the CDR3 is TGCAGTGCTATTAGACTAGACCCCGGGGGATACGAGCAGTACTTC.

The chain recombines TRBV9 with TRBJ2-4; 13 bases are a match to TRBD2. The CDR3 covers 17 residues. Germline-derived CDR1 and CDR2 are SGDLS and YYNGEE. V was clipped by 4 bases and J by 13 bases; unmatched bases: 17. DNA of the CDR3: TGTGCCAGCAGCCGTCGGGGGACTAGCGGGGCCTACAATGAGCAGTACTTC. Its translation is CASSRRGTSGAYNEQYF. The whole variable domain, filled in from reference TRBV9 and TRBJ2-4, reads DSGVTQTPKHLITATGQRVTLRCSPRSGDLSVYWYQQSLDQGLQFLIQYYNGEERAKGNILERFSAQQFPDLHSELNLSSLELGDSALYFCASSRRGTSGAYNEQYFGAGTRLSVL.

This clonotype came up a few times. The chain has TRBV27 and TRBJ2-7; 7 positions agree with TRBD2. CDR1 and CDR2 (germline): MNHEY, SMNVEV (reference sequence). V dropped 2 bases and J dropped 6; count of bases not matched to a gene: 4. This CDR3 has 13 residues. CDR3 sequence: CASSLAGDGEQYF. The CDR3 DNA is TGTGCCAGCAGTTTAGCGGGGGACGGCGAGCAGTACTTC.

Concerning this clonotype: A junction boundary mismatches the germline segment, possibly from a read error. This chain uses TRBV7-2 with TRBJ1-5; no clear D. The CDR3 is made up of 15 amino acids. Germline V gives CDR1 SGHTA, CDR2 FQGNSA. The CDR3 spells CASSLEGFGNQPRHF. The CDR3 DNA follows: TGTGCCAGCAGCTTAGAAGGGTTCGGGAATCAGCCCCGGCATTTT. Filled out from reference TRBV7-2 and TRBJ1-5, the complete variable domain reads GAGVSQSPSNKVTEKGKDVELRCDPISGHTALYWYRQSLGQGLEFLIYFQGNSAPDKSGLPSDRFSAERTGGSVSTLTIQRTQQEDSAVYLCASSLEGFGNQPRHFGDGTRLSIL.

The rearrangement links TRBV9 to TRBJ1-5; tentatively, D is TRBD1 (6 bases). Trimming removed 4 bases at V and 6 bases at J, with 14 bases between. The CDR3 is 14 amino acids. In germline, CDR1 is SGDLS, CDR2 YYNGEE. This chain's CDR3 is CASSKGGASQPQHF. CDR3 bases: TGTGCCAGCAGCAAGGGGGGGGCTAGTCAGCCCCAGCATTTT.